The 4 T cell receptor beta chains presented below share a single source sample, sequenced in a study of T cells in Graves' hyperthyroidism and ophthalmopathy. The CDR3 regions of TCR beta were amplified from RNA transcripts. First-round RT-PCR with HTBI primers amplified the TCR CDR3 region. TCRdb reprocessed the multiplex PCR reads with MiXCR, giving one entry per CDR3 protein. The sample yields about half a million distinct CDR3 sequences, about a fifth seen once. The sequencing input was blood. These receptors were collected from a man aged 18 to 35 with Graves' hyperthyroidism.

In its sample, this clonotype was seen many times. The chain joins TRBV20-1 to TRBJ1-3; 7 nucleotides line up with TRBD1. Germline loops: CDR1 DFQATT, CDR2 SNEGSKA (reference sequence). This CDR3 is 15 amino acids long. The V and J ends lost 6 bases and 0 bases, in that order; junction bases with no gene match: 8. CDR3 sequence (DNA): TGCAGTGCCCGGGACAGACCTAACTCTGGAAACACCATATATTTT. Protein: CSARDRPNSGNTIYF.

This chain links TRBV6-1 with TRBJ1-6, with 9 bases lining up with TRBD1. Germline loops: CDR1 MNHNS, CDR2 SASEGT. The junction had 8 bases not matched to a gene; V was cut back by 8 bases and J by 9 bases. The CDR3 is made up of 14 amino acids. CDR3 bases: TGTGCCAGCGGTGTGGACAGGGGTAGTTCACCCCTCCACTTT. This encodes CASGVDRGSSPLHF.

Points on this clonotype: A much bigger clone sits one base away, suggesting this may be a read error. The chain uses TRBV19 and TRBJ1-1; maybe TRBD1 (5 bases). Looked up from germline, CDR1 is LNHDA and CDR2 is SQIVND (reference sequence). The CDR3 runs to 18 residues. V was clipped by 4 bases and J by 3 bases, with 24 bases between them. In DNA, the CDR3 is TGTGCCAGTAGTACTCCCGGTGCGACAGTTCCTATGTACACTGAAGCTTTCTTT. Protein sequence: CASSTPGATVPMYTEAFF.

The V call is TRBV25-1, the J call TRBJ2-5; 10 nucleotides match TRBD2. The CDR3 runs 16 residues. Germline loops: CDR1 MGHDK, CDR2 SYGVNS. With 2 bases clipped from V and 5 bases from J, the junction kept 8 bases outside the gene matches. CDR3 region: CASSEGLAGVGETQYF. The CDR3 DNA is TGTGCCAGCAGTGAAGGCCTAGCGGGAGTGGGGGAGACCCAGTACTTC.